The present TCR beta chain was sequenced within a study of T cells in tuberculosis. Whole-study context: This South African cohort compared adolescents with or without latent tuberculosis against adults with active tuberculosis. Study-level results: Smaller distances to GMM-specific TCRs suggested their expansion in active tuberculosis. Active tuberculosis patients had shorter CDR3-alpha; the beta difference was nonsignificant. Active tuberculosis cases were adults; controls were adolescents.

With regard to this clone: The antigen remains undetermined.

Germline V gene sequence: CDR1 MNHEY, CDR2 SVGAGI. The CDR3 is made up of 14 amino acids. The V gene lost 5 bases and the J gene lost 8 bases, with 18 bases spanning the gap. Method: immunoSEQ multiplex PCR; TCRdb's copy keeps in-frame clones and lacks some. Among around 22,000 clones listed, about 95% were seen once. This chain links TRBV6-5 with TRBJ1-2; weak D call: TRBD1 (6 bases). This TCR was recovered from a donor under 30 with latent tuberculosis or without tuberculosis infection. Specimen: PBMCs. The CDR3 DNA reads as TGTGCCAGCAGTCTCATACAGGGAAAAGGGGGCTACACCTTC. Translation gives CASSLIQGKGGYTF.